The next 22 T cell receptor beta chains were all read from a single sample in a study of OX40 agonist ivuxolimab in advanced cancers. Clones were read by immunoSEQ multiplex PCR, and TCRdb kept only the in-frame ones, dropping some. The table lists 50,000 to 65,000 clones, just under 90% of them singletons, with approximately 2% in the top ten. Specimen: CD4+ or CD8+ T cells sorted from blood, collected in a trial of the OX40 agonist ivuxolimab. These receptors were taken from an adult with an advanced solid tumor such as melanoma, head and neck, liver or kidney cancer.

V and J are TRBV5-4 and TRBJ1-1, with D perhaps TRBD1 (5 bases). CDR3 length equals 14 residues. Germline values: CDR1 SGHNT, CDR2 YYREEE (reference sequence). The V gene lost 1 base and the J gene lost 6 bases, with 13 bases spanning the gap. CDR3 residues: CASSLSRGFAEAFF. The CDR3 DNA follows: TGTGCCAGCAGCTTGTCGCGGGGCTTCGCTGAAGCTTTCTTT.

Written as DNA, the CDR3 is TGTGCCATCAGTGAGTCGGGGGCAGCATCCTACGAGCAGTACTTC. It specifies CAISESGAASYEQYF. The chain recombines TRBV10-3 with TRBJ2-7; TRBD1 might be the D (6 bases). Trimming pared 0 bases from V and 1 base from J, leaving 10 bases between. Germline-derived CDR1 and CDR2 are ENHRY and SYGVKD. This CDR3 has 15 amino acids.

V and J are TRBV7-2 and TRBJ2-1; D ambiguous. Germline CDR1 and CDR2: SGHTA and FQGNSA. The CDR3 totals 12 residues. The germline V and J ends were trimmed by 6 bases and 15 bases, with 18 bases remaining between them. The CDR3 nucleotides are TGTGCCAGCAGTCCTCCGGGTTCTTGGCCGTTCTTC. Translating it yields CASSPPGSWPFF. The full variable domain, rest sourced from reference TRBV7-2 and TRBJ2-1, is GAGVSQSPSNKVTEKGKDVELRCDPISGHTALYWYRQSLGQGLEFLIYFQGNSAPDKSGLPSDRFSAERTGGSVSTLTIQRTQQEDSAVYLCASSPPGSWPFFGPGTRLTVL.

This chain connects TRBV10-1 to TRBJ1-2, with unresolved D. Germline assignment: CDR1 WNHNN and CDR2 SYGVQD (reference sequence). CDR3 length equals 13 residues. V shed 2 bases and J shed 4 bases, with 8 bases lying between them. CDR3 coding DNA: TGCGCCAGCAGTGAGGGGGTTACCTATGGCTACACCTTC. Its translation is CASSEGVTYGYTF.

CDR3 bases: TGTGCCAGTAGTCGCCTGGACGCCTCCGAGCAGTACTTC. This codes for CASSRLDASEQYF. This chain joins TRBV19 and TRBJ2-5; D gene ambiguous. TRBJ2-7 explains the end of the DNA better; the J call may be wrong. Per germline, CDR1 LNHDA and CDR2 SQIVND (reference sequence). The CDR3 loop spans 13 amino acids.

This CDR3 is CSASGGPGYTF. DNA of the CDR3: TGCAGTGCATCGGGGGGGCCTGGCTACACCTTC. The chain is built from TRBV20-1 and TRBJ1-2; possible D gene TRBD1, 6 bases. This CDR3 region has 11 residues. Germline-derived CDR1 and CDR2 are DFQATT and SNEGSKA (reference sequence). V was cut by 6 bases and J by 7 bases, with 12 bases left in between.

V gene TRBV6-1 combines with J gene TRBJ1-5, with 9 bases lining up with TRBD1. Germline CDR1 is MNHNS and CDR2 is SASEGT. After removal of 10 bases from V and 4 bases from J, the junction contained 11 bases not matched to a gene. There are 15 residues in the CDR3. The CDR3 loop reads CAIQPGTGKNQPQHF. DNA for the CDR3: TGTGCCATCCAACCCGGGACAGGGAAGAATCAGCCCCAGCATTTT.

This chain joins TRBV6-6 and TRBJ2-5; tentative D call: TRBD1 (5 bases). The J call may be mistaken, given a closer DNA end match to TRBJ2-7. In germline, CDR1 is MNHNY, CDR2 SVGAGI (reference sequence). The CDR3 runs to 14 residues. In DNA, the CDR3 is TGTGCCAGCAGTCAGGGCCCAGCCTATTACGAGCAGTACTTC. This sequence encodes CASSQGPAYYEQYF.

This rearrangement joins TRBV18 to TRBJ1-1, with 8 bases that match TRBD1. The CDR3 has 15 amino acids. Germline CDR1 and CDR2: KGHSH and LQKENI. J lost 7 bases, V lost 3 bases, and 10 bases had no gene match. This chain's CDR3 is CASSPRQGLGGEAFF. CDR3 nucleotide sequence: TGTGCCAGCTCACCGCGACAGGGGTTAGGGGGTGAAGCTTTCTTT.

This rearrangement joins TRBV27 to TRBJ2-1; TRBD2 aligns across 7 bases. The germline gives CDR1 MNHEY, CDR2 SMNVEV (reference sequence). CDR3 length: 13 amino acids. Germline trimming cut 2 bases from V and 9 bases from J; bases unmatched to any gene: 4. The CDR3 spells CASSLNGGSEQFF. CDR3 sequence (DNA): TGTGCCAGCAGTTTAAACGGCGGGAGTGAGCAGTTCTTC.

The V call is TRBV28, the J call TRBJ2-1; D not resolved. CDR3 length: 13 residues. Germline CDR1 is MDHEN and CDR2 is SYDVKM. V lost 5 bases, J lost 5 bases, and 10 bases lay in between. The CDR3 here is CASSLGPNNEQFF. The CDR3, as DNA: TGTGCCAGCAGTCTCGGGCCCAACAATGAGCAGTTCTTC. Full variable domain (remainder filled in from reference TRBV28 and TRBJ2-1): DVKVTQSSRYLVKRTGEKVFLECVQDMDHENMFWYRQDPGLGLRLIYFSYDVKMKEKGDIPEGYSVSREKKERFSLILESASTNQTSMYLCASSLGPNNEQFFGPGTRLTVL.

V usage is TRBV18 and J usage is TRBJ1-1; perhaps TRBD1 as D (6 bases). The CDR3 sequence is 13 residues long. Germline CDR1 is KGHSH and CDR2 is LQKENI. Trimming removed 6 bases at V and 4 bases at J, with 12 bases between. CDR3: CASSLGGGTEAFF. CDR3 DNA sequence: TGTGCCAGCTCCCTTGGAGGGGGCACTGAAGCTTTCTTT.

This clone appeared a single time. The chain recombines TRBV28 with TRBJ2-2, with D possibly TRBD1 on 6 matching bases. The CDR3 consists of 13 residues. With 7 bases removed from V and 6 bases from J, the gap between germline ends came to 12 bases. Germline V gives CDR1 MDHEN, CDR2 SYDVKM. The CDR3: CASTTGSAGELFF. For the CDR3, the DNA is TGTGCCAGCACCACAGGGTCTGCCGGGGAGCTGTTTTTT.

The genes are TRBV5-1 and TRBJ2-7, with D perhaps matching TRBD2 (6 bases). CDR1 and CDR2 from the germline V gene are SGHRS and YFSETQ. Trimming removed 5 bases at V and 5 bases at J, with 17 bases between. This CDR3 is 14 amino acids long. The CDR3 is CASRSGDLNHEQYF. In nucleotides, the CDR3 is TGCGCCAGCAGATCTGGGGACTTGAACCACGAGCAGTACTTC.

The gene calls are TRBV16 and TRBJ2-1; TRBD1 matches 9 bases. The V gene end was trimmed by 5 bases and the J gene end by 6 bases; junction bases not matched to a gene: 5. There are 14 residues in the CDR3. Looked up from germline, CDR1 is KGHSY and CDR2 is FQNENV. CDR3 in DNA: TGTGCCAGCAGCTTACAGGGGGCGACCAATGAGCAGTTCTTC. Its protein product is CASSLQGATNEQFF. Full variable domain (rest looked up from reference TRBV16 and TRBJ2-1): GEEVAQTPKHLVRGEGQKAKLYCAPIKGHSYVFWYQQVLKNEFKFLISFQNENVFDETGMPKERFSAKCLPNSPCSLEIQATKLEDSAVYFCASSLQGATNEQFFGPGTRLTVL.

The chain has TRBV7-3 and TRBJ2-6; 8 nucleotides match TRBD1. The CDR3 loop spans 18 amino acids. With V trimmed by 5 bases and J by 0 bases, 9 bases remained unmatched. Per germline, CDR1 SGHTA and CDR2 FQGTGA. The CDR3, as DNA: TGTGCCAGCAGCACCGGACAGGGTCTCGCCTCTGGGGCCAACGTCCTGACTTTC. Translation gives CASSTGQGLASGANVLTF.

A single count supports this clone. The rearrangement links TRBV5-1 to TRBJ2-1; unclear D gene. V dropped 4 bases and J dropped 6 bases, with 11 bases sitting between them. The CDR3 runs to 13 residues. CDR1 is SGHRS, CDR2 YFSETQ, per germline. The CDR3 sequence: CASSTAGGNEQFF. CDR3 DNA sequence: TGCGCCAGCAGCACGGCAGGCGGCAATGAGCAGTTCTTC.

V and J are TRBV14 and TRBJ1-6; D is possibly TRBD1 (6 bases). The CDR3 covers 16 residues. V was shortened by 1 base and J by 4 bases, with 11 bases between the two germline ends. Germline V CDR1 and CDR2: SGHDN, FVKESK. CDR3 nucleotide sequence: TGTGCCAGCAGCCAAGCAGGGACACAGTATAATTCACCCCTCCACTTT. Translating gives CASSQAGTQYNSPLHF.

This clone came up once. This chain links TRBV18 with TRBJ2-7; 8 bases fit TRBD1. Trimming at V came to 2 bases and at J to 6 bases, leaving 6 bases not matched to a gene. CDR3 length: 14 amino acids. In germline, CDR1 is KGHSH, CDR2 LQKENI. The CDR3 sequence is CASSPGQGVGEQYF. DNA of the CDR3: TGTGCCAGCTCACCAGGACAGGGAGTGGGCGAGCAGTACTTC.

The chain is built from TRBV11-2 and TRBJ2-7, with D possibly TRBD1 on 5 matching bases. The CDR3 has 17 amino acids. The V end lost 5 bases, the J end lost 1 base, and 21 bases lay between the germline ends. Looked up from germline, CDR1 is SGHAT and CDR2 is FQNNGV. CDR3 nucleotides: TGTGCCAGCAGCAGTCTAAGGGGCTATCGGCGATCCTACGAGCAGTACTTC. It translates to CASSSLRGYRRSYEQYF.

The chain recombines TRBV7-9 with TRBJ2-7, with D maybe TRBD2 (5 bases). Trimming took off 3 bases at V and 3 bases at J, with 15 bases between the two ends. Germline V CDR1 and CDR2: SEHNR, FQNEAQ (reference sequence). The CDR3 has 15 residues. The CDR3 loop is CASSLSHGNGYEQYF. The CDR3 nucleotides are TGTGCCAGCAGCTTGAGTCACGGGAATGGCTACGAGCAGTACTTC.

The rearrangement links TRBV7-9 to TRBJ1-1; D remains unclear. Trimming left V 3 bases short and J 2 bases short, with 7 bases between. The CDR3 sequence is 13 residues long. Germline V CDR1 and CDR2: SEHNR, FQNEAQ (reference sequence). The CDR3 sequence is CASSFQENTEAFF. The CDR3 bases are TGTGCCAGCAGCTTCCAGGAAAACACTGAAGCTTTCTTT. Full variable domain (missing parts from reference TRBV7-9 and TRBJ1-1): DTGVSQNPRHKITKRGQNVTFRCDPISEHNRLYWYRQTLGQGPEFLTYFQNEAQLEKSRLLSDRFSAERPKGSFSTLEIQRTEQGDSAMYLCASSFQENTEAFFGQGTRLTVV.